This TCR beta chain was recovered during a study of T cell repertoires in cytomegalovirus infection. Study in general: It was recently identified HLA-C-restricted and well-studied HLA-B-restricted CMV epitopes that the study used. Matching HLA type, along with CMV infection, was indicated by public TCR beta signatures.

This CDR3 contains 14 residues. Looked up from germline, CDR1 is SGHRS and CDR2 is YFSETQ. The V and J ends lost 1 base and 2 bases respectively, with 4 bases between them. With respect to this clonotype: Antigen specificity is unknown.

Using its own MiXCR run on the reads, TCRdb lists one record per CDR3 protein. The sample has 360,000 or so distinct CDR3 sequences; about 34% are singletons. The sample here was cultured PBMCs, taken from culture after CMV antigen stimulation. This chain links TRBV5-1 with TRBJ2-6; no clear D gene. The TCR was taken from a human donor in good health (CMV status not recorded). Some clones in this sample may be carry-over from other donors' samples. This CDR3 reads CASSLSAGANVLTF. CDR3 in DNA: TGCGCCAGCAGCTTGTCTGCTGGGGCCAACGTCCTGACTTTC.